A selection of T cell receptor beta chains follows, all from one sample in a study of memory CD4+ T cells and cytomegalovirus serostatus. Assay: immunoSEQ multiplex PCR; the TCRdb copy retains only in-frame clones and omits some. The sample contains roughly 86,000 clones, 75% to 85% of which appear only once. The sequencing input was memory CD4+ T cells from blood. Receptors originate from an adult in good health and CMV-seropositive. Each CDR3 is given with its conserved first and last residue. D genes are given only for firm matches. Expanded clones get a size class; other rows say once, few or many, or leave the size out.

V gene: TRBV10-3; clone size: .; J gene: TRBJ2-7; D gene: TRBD1; CDR3 DNA: TGTGCCATCAGTGACCCGGGACAGGGCGGTGAGCAGTACTTC; CDR3 protein: CAISDPGQGGEQYF
V gene: TRBV28; clone size: .; J gene: TRBJ1-5; D gene: TRBD1; CDR3 DNA: TGTGCCAGCAGTTGGGGACAGGACCCCGAGCCCCAGCATTTT; CDR3 protein: CASSWGQDPEPQHF
V gene: TRBV5-1; clone size: once; J gene: TRBJ1-1; D gene: TRBD1; CDR3 DNA: TGCGCCAGCAACCCCACAGGGGAGTTTTACACTGAAGCTTTCTTT; CDR3 protein: CASNPTGEFYTEAFF
V gene: TRBV28; clone size: .; J gene: TRBJ2-2; D gene: TRBD2; CDR3 DNA: TGTGCCAGCTCCTCGCCCAGCGGGAGTAGAGCGAACACCGGGGAGCTGTTTTTT; CDR3 protein: CASSSPSGSRANTGELFF
V gene: TRBV27; clone size: .; J gene: TRBJ2-1; D gene: TRBD2; CDR3 DNA: TGTGCCAGCAGTTTATATCCCAGCGGGAGGGCCTTTAACAATGAGCAGTTCTTC; CDR3 protein: CASSLYPSGRAFNNEQFF
V gene: TRBV11-3; clone size: .; J gene: TRBJ2-7; D gene: .; CDR3 DNA: TGTGCCAGCAGCTTGGCCCCAGGGTCGAGCTACGAGCAGTACTTC; CDR3 protein: CASSLAPGSSYEQYF
V gene: TRBV11-2; clone size: .; J gene: TRBJ2-7; D gene: TRBD2; CDR3 DNA: TGTGCCAGCAGCTTAAAGGGAGGGGCCTACGAGCAGTACTTC; CDR3 protein: CASSLKGGAYEQYF
V gene: TRBV5-4; clone size: .; J gene: TRBJ2-1; D gene: .; CDR3 DNA: TGTGCCAGCAGCCCGGGTGGCGGGTGGGACAATGAGCAGTTCTTC; CDR3 protein: CASSPGGGWDNEQFF
V gene: TRBV9; clone size: once; J gene: TRBJ2-1; D gene: .; CDR3 DNA: TGTGCCAGCAGCGTAGACACTGAGCAGTTCTTC; CDR3 protein: CASSVDTEQFF
V gene: TRBV6-5; clone size: once; J gene: TRBJ1-3; D gene: .; CDR3 DNA: TGTGCCAGCAGTTACGAGGGTGACGGAAACACCATATATTTT; CDR3 protein: CASSYEGDGNTIYF
V gene: TRBV7-2; clone size: .; J gene: TRBJ1-4; D gene: TRBD1; CDR3 DNA: TGTGCCAGCAGCCAGGACAGGTCAAATGAAAAACTGTTTTTT; CDR3 protein: CASSQDRSNEKLFF
V gene: TRBV5-1; clone size: .; J gene: TRBJ2-1; D gene: .; CDR3 DNA: TGCGCCAGCAGCTTTGATAGTGAGCAGTTCTTC; CDR3 protein: CASSFDSEQFF
V gene: TRBV5-4; clone size: .; J gene: TRBJ2-7; D gene: TRBD1; CDR3 DNA: TGTGCCAGCAGCTCACAGGGGCCTATAACCTACGAGCAGTACTTC; CDR3 protein: CASSSQGPITYEQYF
V gene: TRBV5-1; clone size: .; J gene: TRBJ2-7; D gene: TRBD1; CDR3 DNA: TGCGCCAGCTCCCGAGGACAGGCCCACGAGCAGTACTTC; CDR3 protein: CASSRGQAHEQYF
V gene: TRBV9; clone size: .; J gene: TRBJ1-4; D gene: TRBD1; CDR3 DNA: TGTGCCAGCGGGGGGACAGGGGATGAAAAACTGTTTTTT; CDR3 protein: CASGGTGDEKLFF
V gene: TRBV7-9; clone size: once; J gene: TRBJ2-1; D gene: .; CDR3 DNA: TGTGCCAGCAGCGAGCGGGTCTCCTACAATGAGCAGTTCTTC; CDR3 protein: CASSERVSYNEQFF
V gene: TRBV28; clone size: .; J gene: TRBJ2-5; D gene: TRBD1; CDR3 DNA: TGTGCCAGCAGTACCCGACAGGGGGGCGCAGAGACCCAGTACTTC; CDR3 protein: CASSTRQGGAETQYF
V gene: TRBV4-1; clone size: .; J gene: TRBJ1-2; D gene: .; CDR3 DNA: TGCGCCAGCAGCACACGGGAGGGGGGCTACACCTTC; CDR3 protein: CASSTREGGYTF
V gene: TRBV11-2; clone size: .; J gene: TRBJ1-4; D gene: TRBD1; CDR3 DNA: TGTGCCAGCAGCTTAGACTATGCCGGGACAGGGGGAACTTTATCCGAAAAACTGTTTTTT; CDR3 protein: CASSLDYAGTGGTLSEKLFF
V gene: TRBV18; clone size: .; J gene: TRBJ1-1; D gene: .; CDR3 DNA: TGTGCCAGCTCCCCCCGAGGGGGGGAGGGCACTGAAGCTTTCTTT; CDR3 protein: CASSPRGGEGTEAFF
V gene: TRBV27; clone size: .; J gene: TRBJ2-7; D gene: TRBD2; CDR3 DNA: TGTGCCAGCAGTAAAGCGGGAGGGTACGAGCAGTACTTC; CDR3 protein: CASSKAGGYEQYF
V gene: TRBV5-1; clone size: once; J gene: TRBJ1-4; D gene: .; CDR3 DNA: TGCGCCAGCAGCTTGGGGTCGACTTCTAATGAAAAACTGTTTTTT; CDR3 protein: CASSLGSTSNEKLFF
V gene: TRBV2; clone size: once; J gene: TRBJ2-1; D gene: .; CDR3 DNA: TGTGCCAGCAAGGGGGACGTGGGGTACAATGAGCAGTTCTTC; CDR3 protein: CASKGDVGYNEQFF
V gene: TRBV6-5; clone size: .; J gene: TRBJ2-7; D gene: TRBD1; CDR3 DNA: TGTGCCAGCAGTTACAGGTGGACAGGATCCTACGAGCAGTACTTC; CDR3 protein: CASSYRWTGSYEQYF
V gene: TRBV6-6; clone size: once; J gene: TRBJ1-5; D gene: .; CDR3 DNA: TGTGCCAGCAGTCCTATTAACAGCAACAATCAGCCCCAGCATTTT; CDR3 protein: CASSPINSNNQPQHF
V gene: TRBV5-1; clone size: once; J gene: TRBJ2-3; D gene: .; CDR3 DNA: TGCGCCAGCAGCTTGGTGGCCGGGGGGCAGACAGATACGCAGTATTTT; CDR3 protein: CASSLVAGGQTDTQYF
V gene: TRBV9; clone size: .; J gene: TRBJ2-1; D gene: TRBD2; CDR3 DNA: TGTGCCAGCAGCTCAAAGGGACTAGCGGGGAACAATGAGCAGTTCTTC; CDR3 protein: CASSSKGLAGNNEQFF
V gene: TRBV7-3; clone size: .; J gene: TRBJ2-6; D gene: .; CDR3 DNA: TGTGCCAGCAGCCGGAGGCCGAGCTCTGGGGCCAACGTCCTGACTTTC; CDR3 protein: CASSRRPSSGANVLTF
V gene: TRBV6-5; clone size: .; J gene: TRBJ2-5; D gene: TRBD2; CDR3 DNA: TGTGCCGGGGGGGGTTTTAGGGAGACCCAGTACTTC; CDR3 protein: CAGGGFRETQYF
V gene: TRBV5-8; clone size: .; J gene: TRBJ2-7; D gene: .; CDR3 DNA: TGTGCCAGCGCTAGACCAGGGCCCTACGAGCAGTACTTC; CDR3 protein: CASARPGPYEQYF
V gene: TRBV10-2; clone size: once; J gene: TRBJ2-3; D gene: .; CDR3 DNA: TGCGCCAGCAGGGGTCGGGGCGGGTCTCCAGATACGCAGTATTTT; CDR3 protein: CASRGRGGSPDTQYF
V gene: TRBV28; clone size: few; J gene: TRBJ1-1; D gene: .; CDR3 DNA: TGTGCCAGCAGTTTCCACAACACTGAAGCTTTCTTT; CDR3 protein: CASSFHNTEAFF
V gene: TRBV29-1; clone size: .; J gene: TRBJ2-7; D gene: .; CDR3 DNA: TGCAGCGTCACCGGGAGCACCTACGAGCAGTACTTC; CDR3 protein: CSVTGSTYEQYF
V gene: TRBV5-1; clone size: .; J gene: TRBJ1-1; D gene: .; CDR3 DNA: TGCGCCAGCAGCCGGGACCCGGGGGGCACTGAAGCTTTCTTT; CDR3 protein: CASSRDPGGTEAFF
V gene: TRBV5-1; clone size: .; J gene: TRBJ2-1; D gene: .; CDR3 DNA: TGCGCCAGCAGCCGGCAAAGGGGGAATGAGCAGTTCTTC; CDR3 protein: CASSRQRGNEQFF
V gene: TRBV27; clone size: many; J gene: TRBJ2-2; D gene: .; CDR3 DNA: TGTGCCAGCAGTTTGGGTGGATTGGGCGTCACCGGGGAGCTGTTTTTT; CDR3 protein: CASSLGGLGVTGELFF
V gene: TRBV4-3; clone size: .; J gene: TRBJ2-3; D gene: .; CDR3 DNA: TGCGCCAGCACCCCCCGCTATGGCGGGTATTCGGATACGCAGTATTTT; CDR3 protein: CASTPRYGGYSDTQYF
V gene: TRBV11-2; clone size: few; J gene: TRBJ2-3; D gene: TRBD1; CDR3 DNA: TGTGCCAGCAGCCTGAGACAGGGAAGCACAGATACGCAGTATTTT; CDR3 protein: CASSLRQGSTDTQYF
V gene: TRBV5-6; clone size: .; J gene: TRBJ2-5; D gene: .; CDR3 DNA: TGTGCCAGCAGCTCCCGCGAGAAAGAGACCCAGTACTTC; CDR3 protein: CASSSREKETQYF
V gene: TRBV11-3; clone size: few; J gene: TRBJ2-5; D gene: .; CDR3 DNA: TGTGCCAGCAGCTTAGGAGGAGCGGGAGAGACCCAGTACTTC; CDR3 protein: CASSLGGAGETQYF
V gene: TRBV7-9; clone size: once; J gene: TRBJ1-5; D gene: .; CDR3 DNA: TGTGCCAGCAGCCAAGATCCCTCCAGGGGCCTCAATCAGCCCCAGCATTTT; CDR3 protein: CASSQDPSRGLNQPQHF
V gene: TRBV5-1; clone size: few; J gene: TRBJ1-2; D gene: .; CDR3 DNA: TGCGCCAGCAGCTTGGGGCAGGAGTACGGCTACACCTTC; CDR3 protein: CASSLGQEYGYTF
V gene: TRBV4-3; clone size: .; J gene: TRBJ1-5; D gene: .; CDR3 DNA: TGCGCCAGCAGCCAAGAGTATCGCTTCAATCAGCCCCAGCATTTT; CDR3 protein: CASSQEYRFNQPQHF